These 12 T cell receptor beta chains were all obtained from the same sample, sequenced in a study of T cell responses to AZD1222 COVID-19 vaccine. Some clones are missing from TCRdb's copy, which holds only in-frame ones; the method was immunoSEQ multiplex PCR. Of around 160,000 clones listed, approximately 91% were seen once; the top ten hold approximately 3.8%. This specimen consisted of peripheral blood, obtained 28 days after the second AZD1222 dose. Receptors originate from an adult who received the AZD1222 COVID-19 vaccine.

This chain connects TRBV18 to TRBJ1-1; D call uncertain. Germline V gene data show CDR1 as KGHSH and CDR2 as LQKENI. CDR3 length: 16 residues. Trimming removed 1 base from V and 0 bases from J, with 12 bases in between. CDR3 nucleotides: TGTGCCAGCTCACCACGGAGGTCCGACATGAACACTGAAGCTTTCTTT. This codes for CASSPRRSDMNTEAFF.

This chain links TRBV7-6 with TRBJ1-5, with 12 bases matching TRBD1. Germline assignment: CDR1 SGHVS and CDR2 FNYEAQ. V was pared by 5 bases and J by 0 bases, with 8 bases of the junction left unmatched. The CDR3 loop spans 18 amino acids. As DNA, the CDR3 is TGTGCCAGCAGCCCTGGGGACAGGGGGCCGTATAGCAATCAGCCCCAGCATTTT. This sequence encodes CASSPGDRGPYSNQPQHF.

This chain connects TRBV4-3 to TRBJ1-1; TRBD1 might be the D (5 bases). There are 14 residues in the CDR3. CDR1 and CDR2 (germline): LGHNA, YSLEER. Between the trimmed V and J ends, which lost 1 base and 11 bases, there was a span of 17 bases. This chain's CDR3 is CASSQVLRDPVAFF. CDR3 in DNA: TGCGCCAGCAGCCAAGTTCTCCGGGACCCTGTGGCTTTCTTT.

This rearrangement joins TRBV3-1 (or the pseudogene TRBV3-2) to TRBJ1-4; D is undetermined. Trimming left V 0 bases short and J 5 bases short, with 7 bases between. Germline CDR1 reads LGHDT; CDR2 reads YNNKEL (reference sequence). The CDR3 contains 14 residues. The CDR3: CASSQDLGNEKLFF. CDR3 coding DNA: TGTGCCAGCAGCCAAGATTTGGGGAATGAAAAACTGTTTTTT.

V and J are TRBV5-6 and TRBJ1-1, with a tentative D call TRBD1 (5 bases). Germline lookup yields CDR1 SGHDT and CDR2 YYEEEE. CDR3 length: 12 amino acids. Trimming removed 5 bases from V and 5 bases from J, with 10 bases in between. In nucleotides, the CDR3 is TGTGCCAGCAGGGAAAAGGGGACTGAAGCTTTCTTT. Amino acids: CASREKGTEAFF.

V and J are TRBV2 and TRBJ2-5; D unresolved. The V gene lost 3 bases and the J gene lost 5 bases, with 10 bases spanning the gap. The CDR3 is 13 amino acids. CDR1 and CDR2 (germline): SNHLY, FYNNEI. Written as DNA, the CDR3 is TGTGCCAGCAGTGATCAAGTTGGGGAGACCCAGTACTTC. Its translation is CASSDQVGETQYF.

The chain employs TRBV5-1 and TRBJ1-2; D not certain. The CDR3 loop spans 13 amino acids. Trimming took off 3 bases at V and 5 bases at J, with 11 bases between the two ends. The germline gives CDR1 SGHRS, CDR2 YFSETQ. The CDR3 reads CASSYAGLYGYTF. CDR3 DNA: TGCGCCAGCAGCTACGCAGGTTTATATGGCTACACCTTC. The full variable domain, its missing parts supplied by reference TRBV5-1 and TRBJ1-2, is KAGVTQTPRYLIKTRGQQVTLSCSPISGHRSVSWYQQTPGQGLQFLFEYFSETQRNKGNFPGRFSGRQFSNSRSEMNVSTLELGDSALYLCASSYAGLYGYTFGSGTRLTVV.

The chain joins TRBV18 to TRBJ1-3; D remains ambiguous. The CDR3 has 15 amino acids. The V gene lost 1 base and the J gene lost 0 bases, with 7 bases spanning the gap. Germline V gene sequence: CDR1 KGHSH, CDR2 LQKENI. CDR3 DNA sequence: TGTGCCAGCTCACCACGGACCATCTCTGGAAACACCATATATTTT. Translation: CASSPRTISGNTIYF.

The CDR3 loop reads CASSVAPTGVGYTF. As DNA, the CDR3 is TGTGCCAGCAGCGTAGCCCCGACAGGGGTCGGCTACACCTTC. V and J are TRBV9 and TRBJ1-2; 8 bases align to TRBD1. V dropped 0 bases and J dropped 8; count of bases not matched to a gene: 6. Germline CDR1 is SGDLS and CDR2 is YYNGEE. There are 14 residues in the CDR3. Variable domain in full (rest from reference TRBV9 and TRBJ1-2): DSGVTQTPKHLITATGQRVTLRCSPRSGDLSVYWYQQSLDQGLQFLIQYYNGEERAKGNILERFSAQQFPDLHSELNLSSLELGDSALYFCASSVAPTGVGYTFGSGTRLTVV.

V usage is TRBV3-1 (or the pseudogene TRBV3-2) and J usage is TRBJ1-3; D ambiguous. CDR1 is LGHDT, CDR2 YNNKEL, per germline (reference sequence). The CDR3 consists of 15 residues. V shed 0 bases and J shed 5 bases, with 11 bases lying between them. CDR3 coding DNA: TGTGCCAGCAGCCAAGAGGCCGGCCTAAGAAACACCATATATTTT. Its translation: CASSQEAGLRNTIYF.

The DNA for the CDR3 is TGTGCCAGTAGTATCATAGGGGGCGAGCAGTACTTC. Amino acid sequence: CASSIIGGEQYF. The V and J genes are TRBV19 and TRBJ2-7, with D maybe TRBD1 (6 bases). The CDR3 is 12 residues long. From germline, CDR1 is LNHDA and CDR2 SQIVND (reference sequence). Trimming shortened V by 3 bases and J by 6 bases, and 9 bases separated the two germline ends.

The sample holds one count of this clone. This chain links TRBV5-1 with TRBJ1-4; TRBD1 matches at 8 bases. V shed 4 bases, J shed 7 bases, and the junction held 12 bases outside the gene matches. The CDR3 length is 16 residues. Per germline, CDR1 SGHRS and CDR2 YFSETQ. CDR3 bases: TGCGCCAGCAGCCCCCTCGCCGGGACAGGAGGTGAAAAACTGTTTTTT. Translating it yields CASSPLAGTGGEKLFF.